These 5 T cell receptor beta chains came from one sample sequenced in a study of T-cell memory formation after mild COVID-19. TCRdb re-derived calls from the 5' RACE reads in MiXCR, one entry per CDR3 protein. The sample shows approximately 89,000 distinct CDR3 sequences, 20% to 30% of them seen only once. Sequencing was carried out using PBMCs or a T cell subset sorted from them (not recorded which). The receptors derive from a man aged 18 to 29 who had mild COVID-19 (a few samples of this study predate the infection). Cell type and time point are not known.

There are a few counts of this clonotype. The chain uses TRBV5-1 and TRBJ2-2; no clear D gene. V lost 6 bases to trimming and J lost 7 bases, with 7 bases between them. Germline V gene sequence: CDR1 SGHRS, CDR2 YFSETQ. This CDR3 is 11 amino acids long. This chain's CDR3 is CASMLGGELFF. The CDR3 bases are TGCGCCAGCATGTTGGGCGGGGAGCTGTTTTTT.

This clonotype was seen a handful of times. The chain couples TRBV7-9 to TRBJ1-2; the D is unclear. Germline values: CDR1 SEHNR, CDR2 FQNEAQ (reference sequence). This CDR3 comprises 12 residues. V was trimmed by 5 bases and J by 6 bases, leaving 10 bases between them. The CDR3 region is CASSPPGDGYTF. CDR3 nucleotide sequence: TGTGCCAGCAGCCCCCCCGGGGATGGCTACACCTTC.

The J gene is TRBJ1-5, the V gene TRBV12-3 or TRBV12-4, with D possibly matching TRBD1 (6 bases). The CDR3 contains 13 residues. The V end lost 5 bases, the J end lost 4 bases, and 9 bases lay between the germline ends. This CDR3 is CASSTGLNQPQHF. DNA for the CDR3: TGTGCCAGCAGTACAGGGTTGAATCAGCCCCAGCATTTT.

This chain uses TRBV20-1 with TRBJ2-5; 14 bases line up with TRBD2. Trimming at V came to 6 bases and at J to 3 bases, leaving 3 bases not matched to a gene. Germline CDR1 and CDR2: DFQATT and SNEGSKA (reference sequence). This CDR3 comprises 14 residues. CDR3 region: CSAPGLAGEETQYF. The CDR3 DNA reads TGCAGTGCCCCGGGACTAGCGGGGGAAGAGACCCAGTACTTC.

The sample holds a few counts of this clonotype. J is TRBJ2-1 and V is TRBV7-9; the D gene could be TRBD1 or TRBD2 (5 bases each). CDR3 length: 13 residues. Germline V lookup: CDR1 SEHNR, CDR2 FQNEAQ (reference sequence). Trimming pared 5 bases from V and 15 bases from J, leaving 20 bases between. The CDR3: CASSPLGPLRGFF. The CDR3 DNA sequence: TGTGCCAGCAGCCCCCTGGGGCCCTTACGGGGGTTCTTC. The full variable domain, completed using reference TRBV7-9 and TRBJ2-1, is DTGVSQNPRHKITKRGQNVTFRCDPISEHNRLYWYRQTLGQGPEFLTYFQNEAQLEKSRLLSDRFSAERPKGSFSTLEIQRTEQGDSAMYLCASSPLGPLRGFFGPGTRLTVL.